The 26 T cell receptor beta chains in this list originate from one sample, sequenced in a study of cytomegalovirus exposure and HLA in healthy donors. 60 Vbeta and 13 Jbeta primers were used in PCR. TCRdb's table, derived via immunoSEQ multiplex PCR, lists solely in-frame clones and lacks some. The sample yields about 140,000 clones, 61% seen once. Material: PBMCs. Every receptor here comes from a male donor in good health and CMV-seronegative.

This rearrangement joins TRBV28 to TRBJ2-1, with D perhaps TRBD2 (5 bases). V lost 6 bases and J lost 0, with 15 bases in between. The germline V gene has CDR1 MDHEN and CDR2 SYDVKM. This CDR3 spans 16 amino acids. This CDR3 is CASSTAAGSSYNEQFF. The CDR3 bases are TGTGCCAGCAGCACGGCGGCGGGTAGCTCCTACAATGAGCAGTTCTTC.

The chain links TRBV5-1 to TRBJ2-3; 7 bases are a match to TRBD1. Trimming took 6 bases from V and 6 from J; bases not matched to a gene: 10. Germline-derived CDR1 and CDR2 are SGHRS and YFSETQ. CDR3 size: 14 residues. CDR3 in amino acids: CASIPGGARDTQYF. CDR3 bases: TGCGCCAGCATCCCAGGGGGAGCTAGGGATACGCAGTATTTT. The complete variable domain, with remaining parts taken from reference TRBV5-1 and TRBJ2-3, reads KAGVTQTPRYLIKTRGQQVTLSCSPISGHRSVSWYQQTPGQGLQFLFEYFSETQRNKGNFPGRFSGRQFSNSRSEMNVSTLELGDSALYLCASIPGGARDTQYFGPGTRLTVL.

The CDR3 sequence: CASSISGGADTQYF. In nucleotides, the CDR3 is TGCGCCAGCAGCATTAGCGGGGGGGCAGATACGCAGTATTTT. The V gene is TRBV5-1, the J gene TRBJ2-3; 11 bases map to TRBD2. V trimming: 4 bases; J trimming: 4 bases; junction bases outside the gene matches: 2. Germline V gene lookup returns CDR1 SGHRS and CDR2 YFSETQ. The CDR3 totals 14 residues.

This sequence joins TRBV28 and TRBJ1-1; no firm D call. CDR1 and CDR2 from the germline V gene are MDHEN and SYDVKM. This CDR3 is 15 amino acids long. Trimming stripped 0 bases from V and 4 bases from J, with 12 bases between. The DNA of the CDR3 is TGTGCCAGCAGTTTATGGGGCGGAGGTACCACTGAAGCTTTCTTT. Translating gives CASSLWGGGTTEAFF.

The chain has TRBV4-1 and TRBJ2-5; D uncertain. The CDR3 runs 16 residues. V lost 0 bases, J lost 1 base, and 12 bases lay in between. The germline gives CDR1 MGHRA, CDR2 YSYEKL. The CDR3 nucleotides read TGCGCCAGCAGCCAAGATAGCTCCAGCGCCCAAGAGACCCAGTACTTC. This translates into CASSQDSSSAQETQYF.

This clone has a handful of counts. CDR3 loop: CATSRVLRDSYSPLHF. Written as DNA, the CDR3 is TGTGCCACCAGCAGAGTCTTGAGGGACAGCTATTCACCCCTCCACTTT. The chain links TRBV15 to TRBJ1-6; TRBD1 aligns across 7 bases. V lost 1 base to trimming and J lost 8 bases; unmatched junction nucleotides: 8. The V gene's germline CDR1 is LNHNV and CDR2 YYDKDF (reference sequence). The CDR3 covers 16 residues.

The CDR3 coding sequence is TGCGCCAGCAGCTTTAGTGCGGGTAGCAATCAGCCCCAGCATTTT. This codes for CASSFSAGSNQPQHF. This rearrangement joins TRBV5-1 to TRBJ1-5; no clear D gene. The CDR3 is 15 residues long. Trimming removed 2 bases at V and 0 bases at J, with 9 bases between. Germline V gives CDR1 SGHRS, CDR2 YFSETQ.

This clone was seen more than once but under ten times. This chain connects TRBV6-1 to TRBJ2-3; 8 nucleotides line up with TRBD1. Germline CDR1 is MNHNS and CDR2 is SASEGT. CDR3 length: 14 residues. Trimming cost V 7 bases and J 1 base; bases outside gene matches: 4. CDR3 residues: CASTQDRGTDTQYF. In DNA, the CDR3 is TGTGCCAGCACGCAGGACAGGGGCACAGATACGCAGTATTTT.

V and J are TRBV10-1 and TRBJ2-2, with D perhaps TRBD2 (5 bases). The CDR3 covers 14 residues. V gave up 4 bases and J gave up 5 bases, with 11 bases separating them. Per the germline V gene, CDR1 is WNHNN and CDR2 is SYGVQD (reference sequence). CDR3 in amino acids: CASSALAGTGELFF. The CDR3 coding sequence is TGCGCCAGCAGTGCGCTAGCTGGTACCGGGGAGCTGTTTTTT.

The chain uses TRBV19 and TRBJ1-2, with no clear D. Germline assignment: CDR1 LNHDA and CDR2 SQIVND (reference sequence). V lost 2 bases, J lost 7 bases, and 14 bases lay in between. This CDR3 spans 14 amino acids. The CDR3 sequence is CASSINGEVAGYTF. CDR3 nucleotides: TGTGCCAGTAGTATAAATGGGGAGGTGGCTGGCTACACCTTC.

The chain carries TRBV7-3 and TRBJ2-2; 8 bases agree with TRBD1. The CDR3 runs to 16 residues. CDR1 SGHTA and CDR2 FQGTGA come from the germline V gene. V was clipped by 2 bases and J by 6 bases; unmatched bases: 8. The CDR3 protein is CASSLWGRGLAGELFF. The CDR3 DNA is TGTGCCAGCAGCTTATGGGGCAGGGGGCTGGCCGGGGAGCTGTTTTTT.

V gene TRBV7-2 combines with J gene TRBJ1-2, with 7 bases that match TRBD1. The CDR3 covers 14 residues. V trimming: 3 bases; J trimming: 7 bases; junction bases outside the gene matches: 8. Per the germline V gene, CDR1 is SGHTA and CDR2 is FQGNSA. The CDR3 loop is CASSLPDRAGGYTF. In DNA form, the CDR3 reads TGTGCCAGCAGCTTGCCCGACAGGGCGGGTGGCTACACCTTC.

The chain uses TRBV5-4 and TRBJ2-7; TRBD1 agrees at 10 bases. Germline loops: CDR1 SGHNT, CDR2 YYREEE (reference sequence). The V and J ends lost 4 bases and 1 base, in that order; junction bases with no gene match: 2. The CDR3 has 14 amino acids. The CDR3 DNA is TGTGCCAGCAGCGTGGACAGGGGGTCCTACGAGCAGTACTTC. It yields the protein CASSVDRGSYEQYF.

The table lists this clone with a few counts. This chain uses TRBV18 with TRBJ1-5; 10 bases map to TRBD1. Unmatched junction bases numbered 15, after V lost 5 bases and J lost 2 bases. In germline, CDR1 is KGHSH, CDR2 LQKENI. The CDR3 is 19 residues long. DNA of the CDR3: TGTGCCAGCTCATCTATAGCCGGGACAGGGGATCGGGGCAATCAGCCCCAGCATTTT. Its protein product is CASSSIAGTGDRGNQPQHF.

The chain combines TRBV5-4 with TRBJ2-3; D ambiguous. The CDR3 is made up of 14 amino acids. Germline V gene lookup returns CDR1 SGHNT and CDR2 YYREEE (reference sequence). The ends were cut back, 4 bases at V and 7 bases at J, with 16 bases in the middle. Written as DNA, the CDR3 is TGTGCCAGCAGCCCATCTAAATCCCCCAATACGCAGTATTTT. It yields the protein CASSPSKSPNTQYF.

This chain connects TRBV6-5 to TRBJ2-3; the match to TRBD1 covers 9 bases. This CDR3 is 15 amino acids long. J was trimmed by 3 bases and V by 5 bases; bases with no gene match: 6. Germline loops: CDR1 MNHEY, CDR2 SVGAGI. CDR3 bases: TGTGCCAGCAGTCAACCGGGACAGGGAACAGATACGCAGTATTTT. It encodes CASSQPGQGTDTQYF.

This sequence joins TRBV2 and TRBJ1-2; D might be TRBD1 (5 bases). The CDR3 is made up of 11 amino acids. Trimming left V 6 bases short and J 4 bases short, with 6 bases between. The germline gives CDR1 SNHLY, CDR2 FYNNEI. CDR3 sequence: CASRTVYGYTF. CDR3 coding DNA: TGTGCCAGCAGGACAGTCTATGGCTACACCTTC.

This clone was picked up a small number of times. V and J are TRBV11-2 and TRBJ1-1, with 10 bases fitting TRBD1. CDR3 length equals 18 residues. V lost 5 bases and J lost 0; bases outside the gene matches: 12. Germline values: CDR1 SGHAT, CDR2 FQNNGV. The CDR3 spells CASSPIRDRGKLNTEAFF. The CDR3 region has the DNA TGTGCCAGCAGCCCAATAAGGGACAGGGGAAAGCTGAACACTGAAGCTTTCTTT.

The CDR3 here is CASSAGGQPQHF. The CDR3 region has the DNA TGTGCCAGCAGCGCAGGGGGTCAGCCCCAGCATTTT. J is TRBJ1-5 and V is TRBV6-5; 7 bases are shared with TRBD1. This CDR3 region has 12 residues. The V and J ends lost 6 bases and 6 bases, in that order; junction bases with no gene match: 2. Germline CDR1 and CDR2: MNHEY and SVGAGI.

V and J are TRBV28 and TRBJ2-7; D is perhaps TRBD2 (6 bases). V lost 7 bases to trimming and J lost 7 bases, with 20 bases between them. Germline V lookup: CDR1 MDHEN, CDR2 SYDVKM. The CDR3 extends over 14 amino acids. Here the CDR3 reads CASTASSGALEQYF. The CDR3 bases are TGTGCCAGCACCGCAAGTAGCGGTGCCCTAGAGCAGTACTTC.

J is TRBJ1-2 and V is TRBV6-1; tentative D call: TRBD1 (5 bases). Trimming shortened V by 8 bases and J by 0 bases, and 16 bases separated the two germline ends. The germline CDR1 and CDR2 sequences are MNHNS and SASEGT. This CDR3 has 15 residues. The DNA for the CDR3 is TGTGCCAGCTCCGGGGGGGGGATTGCTAACTATGGCTACACCTTC. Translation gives CASSGGGIANYGYTF.

This CDR3 is CASTSRPTDTQYF. The CDR3 nucleotides read TGTGCCAGCACCTCCCGTCCCACAGATACGCAGTATTTT. V gene TRBV27 combines with J gene TRBJ2-3; D gene uncertain. Germline lookup yields CDR1 MNHEY and CDR2 SMNVEV (reference sequence). The V end lost 7 bases, the J end lost 2 bases, and 10 bases lay between the germline ends. This CDR3 comprises 13 residues.

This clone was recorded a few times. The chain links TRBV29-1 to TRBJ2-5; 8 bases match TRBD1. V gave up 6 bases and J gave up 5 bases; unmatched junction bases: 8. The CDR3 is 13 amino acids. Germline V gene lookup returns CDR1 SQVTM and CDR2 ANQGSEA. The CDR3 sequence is CSVWTGSGETQYF. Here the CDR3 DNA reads TGCAGCGTATGGACAGGGAGCGGGGAGACCCAGTACTTC.

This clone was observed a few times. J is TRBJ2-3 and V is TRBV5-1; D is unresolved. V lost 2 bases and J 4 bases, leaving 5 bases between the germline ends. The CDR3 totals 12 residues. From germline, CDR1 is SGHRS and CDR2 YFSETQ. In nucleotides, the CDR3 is TGCGCCAGCAGCTTCTTAGCAGATACGCAGTATTTT. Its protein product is CASSFLADTQYF.

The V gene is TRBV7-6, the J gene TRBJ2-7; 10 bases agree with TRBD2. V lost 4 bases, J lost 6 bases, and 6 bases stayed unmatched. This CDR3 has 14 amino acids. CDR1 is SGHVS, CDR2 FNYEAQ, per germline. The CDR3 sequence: CASSSSGGSSEQYF. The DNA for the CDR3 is TGTGCCAGCAGCTCTAGCGGGGGATCGAGCGAGCAGTACTTC.

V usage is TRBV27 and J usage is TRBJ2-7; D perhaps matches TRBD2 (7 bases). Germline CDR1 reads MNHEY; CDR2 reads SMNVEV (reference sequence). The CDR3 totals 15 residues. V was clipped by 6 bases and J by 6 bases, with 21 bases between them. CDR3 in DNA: TGTGCCAGCAGCCACGGGGGGCAGTATCGATGCGAGCAGTACTTC. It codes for CASSHGGQYRCEQYF.